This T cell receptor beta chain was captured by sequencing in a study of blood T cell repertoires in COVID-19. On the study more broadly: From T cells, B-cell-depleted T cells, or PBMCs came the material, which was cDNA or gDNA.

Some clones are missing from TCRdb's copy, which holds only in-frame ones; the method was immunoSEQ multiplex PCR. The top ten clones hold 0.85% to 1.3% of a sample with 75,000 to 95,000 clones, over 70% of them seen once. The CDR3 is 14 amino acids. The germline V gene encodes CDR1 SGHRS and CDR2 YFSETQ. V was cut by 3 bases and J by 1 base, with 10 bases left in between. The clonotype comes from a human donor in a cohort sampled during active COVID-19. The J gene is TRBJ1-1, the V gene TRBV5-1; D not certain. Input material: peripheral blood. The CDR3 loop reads CASSYRSGNTEAFF. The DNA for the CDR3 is TGCGCCAGCAGCTACCGGAGTGGGAACACTGAAGCTTTCTTT.